This T cell receptor beta chain is drawn from a study of cytomegalovirus exposure and HLA in healthy donors. General observations from the study: The study designated over 150 TCR beta chains cytomegalovirus-associated.

Primers for the PCR totalled 60 Vbeta and 13 Jbeta. Data came from immunoSEQ multiplex PCR; TCRdb stores just in-frame clones and leaves some out. The sample includes about 140,000 clones, more than 60% of them seen just once. Nominally healthy donors provided the samples, though records likely missed some immune exposures. The germline gives CDR1 SGHRS, CDR2 YFSETQ. Trimming removed 4 bases from V and 8 bases from J, with 15 bases in between. The length of the CDR3 is 13 residues. The table lists this clone with a few counts. As yet, its antigen is unknown. This TCR was recovered from a male donor in good health and CMV-seronegative. Sequencing was carried out using PBMCs. The chain has TRBV5-1 and TRBJ1-1, with D maybe TRBD1 (5 bases). CDR3 bases: TGCGCCAGCAGCCTACAGGAGAACCGCGAAGCTTTCTTT. It codes for CASSLQENREAFF.